This TCR beta chain was identified during a study of blood T cell repertoires in COVID-19. Study context: In each case, the material was cDNA or gDNA derived from T cells, B-cell-depleted T cells, or PBMCs.

Per the study methods: For nucleated cells, counts were estimated from reference gene primer amplification. Using immunoSEQ multiplex PCR, the repertoire was profiled, and TCRdb retains in-frame clones only, with some absent. V and J calls and clone size follow that table, whereas D and trimming were derived from the DNA. Seen here are fewer than 40,000 clones, around four fifths observed once, and the top ten hold roughly 14%. The CDR3 is made up of 13 amino acids. Germline CDR1 reads SGHKS; CDR2 reads YYEKEE (reference sequence). Trimming left V 3 bases short and J 9 bases short, with 16 bases between.

The TCR sequence derives from a human donor in a cohort sampled during active COVID-19. Material: peripheral blood. V gene TRBV5-5 combines with J gene TRBJ2-7, with D unresolved. The CDR3 loop reads CASSSAGSSGQYF. The CDR3 bases are TGTGCCAGCAGCTCGGCCGGCTCCTCGGGGCAGTACTTC.